The 8 T cell receptor beta chains given below trace back to one sample, sequenced in a study of T cell responses to AZD1222 COVID-19 vaccine. TCRdb's copy holds only in-frame clones and misses some; the assay was immunoSEQ multiplex PCR. Of 99,000 or so clones in the sample, approximately 88% were seen once. Sequencing was performed on peripheral blood, taken on day 0 of AZD1222 vaccination. All receptors derive from an adult in good health.

This chain joins TRBV19 and TRBJ2-1, with D possibly matching TRBD1 (5 bases). Germline V lookup: CDR1 LNHDA, CDR2 SQIVND (reference sequence). V was trimmed by 1 base and J by 6 bases, leaving 16 bases between them. This CDR3 region has 16 residues. The chain's CDR3 is CASSIGRQGARNEQFF. The CDR3 DNA sequence: TGTGCCAGTAGTATAGGTCGGCAGGGCGCCCGCAATGAGCAGTTCTTC. The entire variable domain, with the rest obtained from reference TRBV19 and TRBJ2-1, is as follows: DGGITQSPKYLFRKEGQNVTLSCEQNLNHDAMYWYRQDPGQGLRLIYYSQIVNDFQKGDIAEGYSVSREKKESFPLTVTSAQKNPTAFYLCASSIGRQGARNEQFFGPGTRLTVL.

The chain combines TRBV21-1 with TRBJ2-3; TRBD1 was called by the table and not checked on the DNA. TRBV21-1 is a pseudogene locus. The CDR3 sequence is 19 residues long. CDR3 nucleotide sequence: TGTGCCAGCAGCATCGGACAGGGCGTTAAGGGTTTTGCCACAGATACGCAGTATTTT. This translates into CASSIGQGVKGFATDTQYF.

This clone was counted a single time. This rearrangement joins TRBV7-3 to TRBJ1-1, with a possible D match to TRBD1 (5 bases). Germline loops: CDR1 SGHTA, CDR2 FQGTGA. The CDR3 extends over 14 amino acids. Deletions cut 5 bases from V and 5 bases from J, with 15 bases between. CDR3 bases: TGTGCCAGCAGCCGTGCGGGGGGTCGGACTGAAGCTTTCTTT. It yields the protein CASSRAGGRTEAFF. The whole variable domain, filled in from reference TRBV7-3 and TRBJ1-1, reads GAGVSQTPSNKVTEKGKYVELRCDPISGHTALYWYRQSLGQGPEFLIYFQGTGAADDSGLPNDRFFAVRPEGSVSTLKIQRTERGDSAVYLCASSRAGGRTEAFFGQGTRLTVV.

The chain joins TRBV6-1 to TRBJ1-1; TRBD1 might be the D (6 bases). V lost 0 bases, J lost 6 bases, and 11 bases lay in between. This CDR3 has 14 residues. Germline-derived CDR1 and CDR2 are MNHNS and SASEGT. Here the CDR3 DNA reads TGTGCCAGCAGTGAAGCAGAGGGGGGAGCTGAAGCTTTCTTT. Its translation is CASSEAEGGAEAFF.

V is TRBV7-9 and J is TRBJ1-3; TRBD1 matches 7 bases. The J segment lost 4 bases and the V segment lost 4 bases, leaving 7 bases of the junction unmatched. This CDR3 has 15 residues. Germline V gene data show CDR1 as SEHNR and CDR2 as FQNEAQ (reference sequence). This CDR3 reads CASSSNRGLGNTIYF. DNA for the CDR3: TGTGCCAGCAGCTCCAATAGGGGGCTAGGAAACACCATATATTTT.

This sequence joins TRBV7-9 and TRBJ1-3; D call uncertain. With 0 bases removed from V and 2 bases from J, the gap between germline ends came to 8 bases. The CDR3 loop spans 15 amino acids. Germline V gene lookup returns CDR1 SEHNR and CDR2 FQNEAQ (reference sequence). As DNA, the CDR3 is TGTGCCAGCAGCTTAGCGCTCGGGGCTGGAAACACCATATATTTT. It translates to CASSLALGAGNTIYF.

The CDR3 spells CATHAGVTEAFF. CDR3 nucleotides: TGTGCCACACACGCAGGAGTTACTGAAGCTTTCTTT. The chain couples TRBV28 to TRBJ1-1; D gene unclear. Germline CDR1 is MDHEN and CDR2 is SYDVKM. The V and J ends lost 10 bases and 5 bases respectively, with 14 bases between them. The CDR3 runs to 12 residues.

The V and J genes are TRBV6-4 and TRBJ2-1; possibly TRBD1 for D (5 bases). V lost 6 bases to trimming and J lost 2 bases, with 14 bases between them. Germline CDR1 and CDR2: MRHNA and SNTAGT. CDR3 length: 15 residues. The CDR3 loop is CASSLQDGPYNEQFF. CDR3 DNA sequence: TGTGCCAGCAGCCTACAGGATGGGCCCTACAATGAGCAGTTCTTC.